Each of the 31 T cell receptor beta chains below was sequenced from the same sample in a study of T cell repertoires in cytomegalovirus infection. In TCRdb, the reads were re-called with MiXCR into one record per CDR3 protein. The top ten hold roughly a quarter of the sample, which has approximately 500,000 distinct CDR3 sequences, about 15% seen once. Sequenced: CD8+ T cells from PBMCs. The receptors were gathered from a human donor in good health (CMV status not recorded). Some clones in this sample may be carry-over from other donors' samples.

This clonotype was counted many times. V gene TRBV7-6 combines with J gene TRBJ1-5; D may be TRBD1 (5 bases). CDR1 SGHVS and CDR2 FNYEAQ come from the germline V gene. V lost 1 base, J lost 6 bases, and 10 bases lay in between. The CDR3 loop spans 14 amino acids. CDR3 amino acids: CASSLGRGGQPQHF. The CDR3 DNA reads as TGTGCCAGCAGCTTAGGCCGTGGGGGTCAGCCCCAGCATTTT.

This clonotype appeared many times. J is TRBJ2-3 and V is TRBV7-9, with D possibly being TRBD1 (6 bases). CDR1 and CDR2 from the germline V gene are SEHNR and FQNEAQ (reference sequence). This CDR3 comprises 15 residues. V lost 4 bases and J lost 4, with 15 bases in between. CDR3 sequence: CASSSYRESADTQYF. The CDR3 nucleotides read TGTGCCAGCAGCTCCTACAGGGAGTCGGCAGATACGCAGTATTTT.

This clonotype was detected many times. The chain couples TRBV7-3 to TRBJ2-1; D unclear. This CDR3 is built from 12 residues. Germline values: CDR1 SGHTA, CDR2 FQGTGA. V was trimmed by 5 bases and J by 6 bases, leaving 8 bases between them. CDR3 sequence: CASSHDTNEQFF. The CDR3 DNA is TGTGCCAGCAGCCATGACACCAATGAGCAGTTCTTC.

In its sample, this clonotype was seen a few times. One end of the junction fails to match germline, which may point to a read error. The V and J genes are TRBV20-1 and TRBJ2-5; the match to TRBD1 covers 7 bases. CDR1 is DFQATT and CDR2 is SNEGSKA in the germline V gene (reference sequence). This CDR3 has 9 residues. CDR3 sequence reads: CSAAGTVGF. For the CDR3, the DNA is TGCAGTGCGGCCGGGACAGTAGGCTTC.

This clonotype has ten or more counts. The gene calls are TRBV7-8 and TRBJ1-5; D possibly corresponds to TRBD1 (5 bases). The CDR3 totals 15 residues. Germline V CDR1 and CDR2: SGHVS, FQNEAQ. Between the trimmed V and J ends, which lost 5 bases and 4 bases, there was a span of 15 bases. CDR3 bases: TGTGCCAGCAGCCCGTACGAGACAGTTAATCAGCCCCAGCATTTT. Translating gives CASSPYETVNQPQHF.

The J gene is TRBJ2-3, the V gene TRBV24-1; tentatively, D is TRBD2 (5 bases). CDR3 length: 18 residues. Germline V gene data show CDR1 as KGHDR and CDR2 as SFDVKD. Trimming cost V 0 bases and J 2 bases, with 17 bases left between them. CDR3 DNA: TGTGCCACCAGTGATTTGGGGGTTAAGGACTCCCTCACAGATACGCAGTATTTT. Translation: CATSDLGVKDSLTDTQYF.

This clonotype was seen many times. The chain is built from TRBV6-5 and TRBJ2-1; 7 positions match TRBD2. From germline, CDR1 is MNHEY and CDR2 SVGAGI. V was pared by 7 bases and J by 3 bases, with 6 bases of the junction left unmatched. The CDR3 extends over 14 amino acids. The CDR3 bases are TGTGCCAGCACCTTGAGCGGGGTCTACAATGAGCAGTTCTTC. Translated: CASTLSGVYNEQFF.

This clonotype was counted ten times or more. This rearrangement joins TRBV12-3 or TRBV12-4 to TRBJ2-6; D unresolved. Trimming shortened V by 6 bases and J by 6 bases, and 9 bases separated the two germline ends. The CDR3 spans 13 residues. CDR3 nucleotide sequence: TGTGCCAGCAGGCCGCTTATGGCCAACGTCCTGACTTTC. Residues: CASRPLMANVLTF.

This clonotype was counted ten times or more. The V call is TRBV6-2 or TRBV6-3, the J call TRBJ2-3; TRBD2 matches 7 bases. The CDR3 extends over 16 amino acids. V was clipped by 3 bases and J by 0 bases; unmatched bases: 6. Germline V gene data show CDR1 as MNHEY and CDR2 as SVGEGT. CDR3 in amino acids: CASSYPSGASTDTQYF. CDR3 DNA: TGTGCCAGCAGTTATCCTAGCGGCGCTAGCACAGATACGCAGTATTTT.

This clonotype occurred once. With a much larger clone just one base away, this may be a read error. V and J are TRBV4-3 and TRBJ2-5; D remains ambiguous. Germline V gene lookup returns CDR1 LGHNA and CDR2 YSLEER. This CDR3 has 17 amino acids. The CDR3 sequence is CASSPIDGRPFQETQCF. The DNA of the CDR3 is TGCGCCAGCAGCCCGATCGACGGCAGACCTTTCCAAGAGACCCAGTGCTTC.

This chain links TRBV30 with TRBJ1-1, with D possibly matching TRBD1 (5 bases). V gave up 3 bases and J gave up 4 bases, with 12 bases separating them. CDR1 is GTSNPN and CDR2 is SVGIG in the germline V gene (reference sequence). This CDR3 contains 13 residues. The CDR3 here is CAWSAGGGTEAFF. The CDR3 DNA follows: TGTGCCTGGAGCGCCGGGGGTGGCACTGAAGCTTTCTTT.

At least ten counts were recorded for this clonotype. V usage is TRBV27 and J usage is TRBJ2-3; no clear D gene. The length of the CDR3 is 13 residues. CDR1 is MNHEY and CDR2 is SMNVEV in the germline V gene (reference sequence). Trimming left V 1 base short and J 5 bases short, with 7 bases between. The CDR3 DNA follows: TGTGCCAGCAGTTTATACCCCCAAGATACGCAGTATTTT. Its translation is CASSLYPQDTQYF.

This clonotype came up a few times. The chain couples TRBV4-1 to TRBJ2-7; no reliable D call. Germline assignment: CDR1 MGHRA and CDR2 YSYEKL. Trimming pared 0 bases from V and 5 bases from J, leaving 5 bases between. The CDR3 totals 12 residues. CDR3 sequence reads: CASSQDGNEQYF. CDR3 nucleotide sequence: TGCGCCAGCAGCCAAGATGGGAACGAGCAGTACTTC.

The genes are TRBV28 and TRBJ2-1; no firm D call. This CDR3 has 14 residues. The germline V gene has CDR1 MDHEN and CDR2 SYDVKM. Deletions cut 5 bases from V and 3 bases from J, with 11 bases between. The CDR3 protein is CASSLPNYYNEQFF. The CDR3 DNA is TGTGCCAGCAGTCTCCCGAATTACTACAATGAGCAGTTCTTC.

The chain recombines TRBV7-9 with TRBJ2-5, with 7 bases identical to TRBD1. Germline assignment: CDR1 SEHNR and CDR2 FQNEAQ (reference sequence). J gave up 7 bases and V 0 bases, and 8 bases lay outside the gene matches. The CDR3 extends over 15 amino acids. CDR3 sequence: CASSLAQRDRATQYF. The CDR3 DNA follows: TGTGCCAGCAGCTTAGCGCAAAGAGACAGGGCGACCCAGTACTTC.

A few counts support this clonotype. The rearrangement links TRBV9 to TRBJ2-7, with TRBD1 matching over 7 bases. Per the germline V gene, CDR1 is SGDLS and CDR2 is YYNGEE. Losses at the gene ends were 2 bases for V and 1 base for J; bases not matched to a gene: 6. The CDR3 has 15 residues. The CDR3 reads CASSVGTAPSYEQYF. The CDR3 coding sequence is TGTGCCAGCAGCGTGGGGACAGCCCCGTCCTACGAGCAGTACTTC. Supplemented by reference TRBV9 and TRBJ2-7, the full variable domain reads DSGVTQTPKHLITATGQRVTLRCSPRSGDLSVYWYQQSLDQGLQFLIQYYNGEERAKGNILERFSAQQFPDLHSELNLSSLELGDSALYFCASSVGTAPSYEQYFGPGTRLTVT.

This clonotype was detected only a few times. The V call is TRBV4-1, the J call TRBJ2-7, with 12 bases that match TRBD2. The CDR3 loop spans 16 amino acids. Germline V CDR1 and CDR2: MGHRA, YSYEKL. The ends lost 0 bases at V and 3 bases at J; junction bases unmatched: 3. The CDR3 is CASSQDKLAGGYEQYF. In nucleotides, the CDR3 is TGCGCCAGCAGCCAAGATAAACTAGCGGGGGGCTACGAGCAGTACTTC.

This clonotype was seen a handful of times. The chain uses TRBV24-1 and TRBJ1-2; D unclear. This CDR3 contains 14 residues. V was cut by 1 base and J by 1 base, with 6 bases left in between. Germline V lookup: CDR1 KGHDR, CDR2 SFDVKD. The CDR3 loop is CATSDFGLNYGYTF. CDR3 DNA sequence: TGTGCCACCAGTGATTTTGGGCTTAACTATGGCTACACCTTC.

CDR3 bases: TGTGCCAGTAGTATAGGAGATATGGGAGCGGGAGTGGTTACCGGGGAGCTGTTTTTT. Translated: CASSIGDMGAGVVTGELFF. This chain links TRBV19 with TRBJ2-2; TRBD2 agrees at 8 bases. The CDR3 covers 19 residues. From germline, CDR1 is LNHDA and CDR2 SQIVND (reference sequence). After removal of 1 base from V and 5 bases from J, the junction contained 15 bases not matched to a gene.

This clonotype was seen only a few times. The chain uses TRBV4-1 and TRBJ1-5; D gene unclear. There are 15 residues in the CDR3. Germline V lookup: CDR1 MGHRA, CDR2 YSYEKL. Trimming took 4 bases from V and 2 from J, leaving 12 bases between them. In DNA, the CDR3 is TGCGCCAGCAGCCGAGAGGGAAGGGGCAATCAGCCCCAGCATTTT. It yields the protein CASSREGRGNQPQHF.

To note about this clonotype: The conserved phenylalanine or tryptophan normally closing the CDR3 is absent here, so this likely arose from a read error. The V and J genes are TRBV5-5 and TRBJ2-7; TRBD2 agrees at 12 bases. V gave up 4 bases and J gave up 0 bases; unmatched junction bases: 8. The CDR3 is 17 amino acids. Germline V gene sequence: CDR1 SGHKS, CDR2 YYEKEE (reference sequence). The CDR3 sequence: CASSPTSGGPSSYEQYL. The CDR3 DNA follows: TGTGCCAGCAGCCCGACTAGCGGGGGCCCCAGCTCCTACGAGCAGTACTTA.

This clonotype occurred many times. The CDR3 nucleotides read TGTGCCAGCAGCTTAAGCATGGGACAGTTTGATGGCTACACCTTC. This gives the protein CASSLSMGQFDGYTF. The chain is built from TRBV7-9 and TRBJ1-2, with TRBD1 matching over 7 bases. The ends lost 2 bases at V and 6 bases at J; junction bases unmatched: 9. The CDR3 is 15 residues long. Germline assignment: CDR1 SEHNR and CDR2 FQNEAQ (reference sequence).

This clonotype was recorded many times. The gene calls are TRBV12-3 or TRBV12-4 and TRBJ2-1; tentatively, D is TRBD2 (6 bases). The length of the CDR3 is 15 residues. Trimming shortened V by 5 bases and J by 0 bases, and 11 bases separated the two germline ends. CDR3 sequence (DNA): TGTGCCAGCAGTCCTAAGGGAGGCTCCTACAATGAGCAGTTCTTC. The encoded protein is CASSPKGGSYNEQFF.

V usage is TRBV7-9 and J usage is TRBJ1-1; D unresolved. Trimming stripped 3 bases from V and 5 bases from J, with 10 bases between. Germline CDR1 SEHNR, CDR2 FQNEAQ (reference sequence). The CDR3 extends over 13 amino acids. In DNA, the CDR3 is TGTGCCAGCAGCTTGCCAGCGGGGACTGAAGCTTTCTTT. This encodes CASSLPAGTEAFF.

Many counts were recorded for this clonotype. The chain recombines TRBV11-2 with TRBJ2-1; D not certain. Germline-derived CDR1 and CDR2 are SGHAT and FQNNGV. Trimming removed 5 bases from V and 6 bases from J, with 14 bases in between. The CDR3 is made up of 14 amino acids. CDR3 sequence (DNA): TGTGCCAGCAGCACCATCTTAGTGGGCAATGAGCAGTTCTTC. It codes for CASSTILVGNEQFF.

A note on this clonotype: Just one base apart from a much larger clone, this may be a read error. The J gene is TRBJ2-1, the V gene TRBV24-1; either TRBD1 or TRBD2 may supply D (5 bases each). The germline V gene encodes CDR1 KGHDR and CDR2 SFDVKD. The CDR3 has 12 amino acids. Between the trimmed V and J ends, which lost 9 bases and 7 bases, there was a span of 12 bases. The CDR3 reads CATGGVKNEQFF. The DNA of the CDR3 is TGTGCCACCGGGGGAGTGAAAAATGAGCAGTTCTTC.

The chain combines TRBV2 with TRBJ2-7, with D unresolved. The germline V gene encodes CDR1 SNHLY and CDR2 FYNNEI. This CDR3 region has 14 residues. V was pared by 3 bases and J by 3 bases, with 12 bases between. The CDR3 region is CASSEVGSIYEQYF. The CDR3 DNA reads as TGTGCCAGCAGTGAGGTGGGATCTATCTACGAGCAGTACTTC.

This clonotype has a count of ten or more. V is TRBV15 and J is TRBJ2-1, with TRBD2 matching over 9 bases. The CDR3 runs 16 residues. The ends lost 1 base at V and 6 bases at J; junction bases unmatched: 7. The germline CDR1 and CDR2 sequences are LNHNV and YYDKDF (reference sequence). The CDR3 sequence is CATSRGSSGKGNEQFF. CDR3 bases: TGTGCCACCAGCAGAGGGTCTAGCGGGAAGGGCAATGAGCAGTTCTTC.

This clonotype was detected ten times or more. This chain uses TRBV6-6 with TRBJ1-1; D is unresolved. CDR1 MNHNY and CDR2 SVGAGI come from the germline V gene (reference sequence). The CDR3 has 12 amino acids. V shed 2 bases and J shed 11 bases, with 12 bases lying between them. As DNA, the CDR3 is TGTGCCAGCAGTTACAGGGTTCCTGGGGCTTTCTTT. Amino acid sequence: CASSYRVPGAFF.

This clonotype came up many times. CDR3 loop: CASSSQDWDSSTDTQYF. The CDR3 DNA follows: TGTGCCAGCAGCTCTCAGGATTGGGACTCTAGCACAGATACGCAGTATTTT. The V and J genes are TRBV5-4 and TRBJ2-3, with D perhaps TRBD2 (6 bases). Trimming pared 3 bases from V and 0 bases from J, leaving 17 bases between. The CDR3 has 17 amino acids. CDR1 and CDR2 (germline): SGHNT, YYREEE (reference sequence).

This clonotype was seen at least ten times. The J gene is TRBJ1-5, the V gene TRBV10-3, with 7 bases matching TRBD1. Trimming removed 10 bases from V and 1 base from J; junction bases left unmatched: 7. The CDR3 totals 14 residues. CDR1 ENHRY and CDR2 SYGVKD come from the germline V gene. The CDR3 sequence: CATFTGASNQPQHF. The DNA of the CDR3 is TGTGCCACCTTCACAGGGGCGAGCAATCAGCCCCAGCATTTT.